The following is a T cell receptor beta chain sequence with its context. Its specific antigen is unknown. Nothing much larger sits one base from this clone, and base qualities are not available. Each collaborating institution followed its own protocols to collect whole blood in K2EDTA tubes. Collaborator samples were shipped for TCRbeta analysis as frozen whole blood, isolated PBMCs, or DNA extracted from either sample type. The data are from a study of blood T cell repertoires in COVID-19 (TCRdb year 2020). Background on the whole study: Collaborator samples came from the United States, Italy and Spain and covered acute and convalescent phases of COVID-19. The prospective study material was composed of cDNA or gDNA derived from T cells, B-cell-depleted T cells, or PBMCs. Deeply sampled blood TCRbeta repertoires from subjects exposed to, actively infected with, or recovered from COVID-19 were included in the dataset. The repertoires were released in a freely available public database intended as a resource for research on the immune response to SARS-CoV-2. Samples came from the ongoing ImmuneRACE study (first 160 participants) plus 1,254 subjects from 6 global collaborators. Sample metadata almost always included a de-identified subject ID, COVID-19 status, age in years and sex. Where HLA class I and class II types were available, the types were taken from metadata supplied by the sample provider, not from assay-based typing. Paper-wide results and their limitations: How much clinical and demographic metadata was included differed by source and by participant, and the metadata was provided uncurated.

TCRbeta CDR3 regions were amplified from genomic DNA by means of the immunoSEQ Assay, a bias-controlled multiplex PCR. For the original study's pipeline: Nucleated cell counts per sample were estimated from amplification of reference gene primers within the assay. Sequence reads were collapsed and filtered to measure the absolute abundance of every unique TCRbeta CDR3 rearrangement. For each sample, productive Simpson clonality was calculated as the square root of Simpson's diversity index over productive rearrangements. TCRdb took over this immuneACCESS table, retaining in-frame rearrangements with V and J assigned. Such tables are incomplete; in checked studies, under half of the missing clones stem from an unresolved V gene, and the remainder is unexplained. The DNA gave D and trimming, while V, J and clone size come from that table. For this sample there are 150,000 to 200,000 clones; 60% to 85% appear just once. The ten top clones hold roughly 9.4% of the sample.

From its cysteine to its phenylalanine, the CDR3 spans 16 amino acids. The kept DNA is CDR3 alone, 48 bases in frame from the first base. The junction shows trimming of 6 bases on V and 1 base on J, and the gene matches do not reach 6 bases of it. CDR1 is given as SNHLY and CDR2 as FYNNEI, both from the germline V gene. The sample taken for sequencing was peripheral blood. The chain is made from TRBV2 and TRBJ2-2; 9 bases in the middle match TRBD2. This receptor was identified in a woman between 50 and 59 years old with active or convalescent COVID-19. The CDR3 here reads CASRPGSGGNTGELFF. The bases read TGTGCCAGCAGACCGGGTAGCGGGGGGAACACCGGGGAGCTGTTTTTT.